The 9 T cell receptor beta chains below all came from one sample that was sequenced in a study of shared clonotypes between healthy human individuals. Produced via immunoSEQ multiplex PCR; TCRdb's table is partial and in-frame only. The data show a few million clones, more than 90% seen once. The sequencing sample was made of naive CD4+ T cells sorted from blood. Subset denoted: CD45RA+ positively selected. Receptors originate from a man younger than 35 in good health.

The chain joins TRBV30 to TRBJ1-1; no clear D. The V end lost 2 bases, the J end lost 4 bases, and 8 bases lay between the germline ends. The CDR3 covers 12 residues. The germline V gene encodes CDR1 GTSNPN and CDR2 SVGIG (reference sequence). CDR3 region: CAWSPRVTEAFF. DNA of the CDR3: TGTGCCTGGAGTCCCCGGGTCACTGAAGCTTTCTTT.

V usage is TRBV2 and J usage is TRBJ1-5; 8 bases are shared with TRBD1. Germline CDR1 SNHLY, CDR2 FYNNEI. This CDR3 region has 15 residues. V gave up 6 bases and J gave up 2 bases; unmatched junction bases: 6. The CDR3 nucleotides are TGTGCCAGCAGCCAGGGGGCGCCCGGCAATCAGCCCCAGCATTTT. It codes for CASSQGAPGNQPQHF.

This rearrangement joins TRBV5-4 to TRBJ1-2; TRBD1 might be the D (5 bases). Germline-derived CDR1 and CDR2 are SGHNT and YYREEE (reference sequence). The ends were cut back, 4 bases at V and 6 bases at J, with 10 bases in the middle. The CDR3 length is 12 residues. This CDR3 is CASSPFRDGYTF. In DNA form, the CDR3 reads TGTGCCAGCAGCCCATTCAGGGATGGCTACACCTTC.

The table lists this clone with a count of one. Distinct nucleotide sequences in the sample also encode this CDR3. In nucleotides, the CDR3 is TGTGCCAGCAGCTTGGTTTCAGGTTACAATGAGCAGTTCTTC. Translation gives CASSLVSGYNEQFF. V is TRBV5-6 and J is TRBJ2-1; no clear D. Trimming shortened V by 0 bases and J by 4 bases, and 8 bases separated the two germline ends. This CDR3 has 14 residues. Germline loops: CDR1 SGHDT, CDR2 YYEEEE.

The chain uses TRBV5-4 and TRBJ2-2, with 8 bases that match TRBD1. Germline CDR1 and CDR2: SGHNT and YYREEE (reference sequence). The J segment lost 6 bases and the V segment lost 5 bases, leaving 3 bases of the junction unmatched. This CDR3 comprises 13 residues. The CDR3 DNA follows: TGTGCCAGCAGATGGACAGGGTCCGGGGAGCTGTTTTTT. Translated, it gives CASRWTGSGELFF.

The rearrangement links TRBV5-1 to TRBJ2-3, with 10 bases that match TRBD2. Losses at the gene ends were 0 bases for V and 4 bases for J; bases not matched to a gene: 11. Germline V CDR1 and CDR2: SGHRS, YFSETQ. The CDR3 runs 18 residues. The CDR3 loop reads CASSLGLAGVKVSDTQYF. DNA of the CDR3: TGCGCCAGCAGCTTGGGTCTAGCGGGGGTGAAAGTATCAGATACGCAGTATTTT.

The rearrangement uses TRBV7-2 and TRBJ2-4; D is tentatively TRBD1 or TRBD2 (5 bases each). Per germline, CDR1 SGHTA and CDR2 FQGNSA. The CDR3 is 16 residues long. V was clipped by 1 base and J by 0 bases, with 10 bases between them. The CDR3: CASSLVGDLAKNIQYF. Here the CDR3 DNA reads TGTGCCAGCAGCTTAGTGGGGGACCTAGCCAAAAACATTCAGTACTTC.

As concerns this clone: In the same sample, other DNA sequences code for this CDR3. The chain couples TRBV9 to TRBJ2-2; D not resolved. Germline CDR1 and CDR2: SGDLS and YYNGEE. The CDR3 is 14 amino acids. Trimming shortened V by 0 bases and J by 2 bases, and 5 bases separated the two germline ends. DNA of the CDR3: TGTGCCAGCAGCGTAGAGCCAAACACCGGGGAGCTGTTTTTT. It encodes CASSVEPNTGELFF.

The V call is TRBV2, the J call TRBJ2-4; D unclear. Germline V gene lookup returns CDR1 SNHLY and CDR2 FYNNEI. The CDR3 sequence is 16 residues long. Trimming took 6 bases from V and 0 from J, leaving 15 bases between them. In nucleotides, the CDR3 is TGTGCCAGCAGGGGTGACACCTTCCTAGCCAAAAACATTCAGTACTTC. The encoded protein is CASRGDTFLAKNIQYF.